This T cell receptor beta chain was captured in a study of shared clonotypes between healthy human individuals. Background on the study: Sampling drew on donors who were a couple of women and a few men aged 18 to 49.

The material for each subset, its genomic DNA, was split evenly across several immunoSEQ plates. Sequenced by immunoSEQ multiplex PCR; TCRdb stores in-frame clones only, minus some. The sample records around 1.6 million clones, 98% being singletons. This CDR3 contains 13 residues. The germline V gene has CDR1 SGHRS and CDR2 YFSETQ. V was shortened by 6 bases and J by 3 bases, with 9 bases between the two germline ends. Healthy HIV-negative adults with no recent acute infections or vaccinations were recruited as donors. Sequenced: naive CD4+ T cells sorted from blood. Subset described: CD45RA+ positively selected. This chain uses TRBV5-1 with TRBJ1-4; the D is unclear. The sequence was obtained from a man between 25 and 39 years old in good health. DNA of the CDR3: TGCGCCAGCACTCCCAGTCCTAATGAAAAACTGTTTTTT. Its protein product is CASTPSPNEKLFF.